Listed below are T cell receptor beta chains from one sample, sequenced in a study of beta chain features in type 1 diabetes. Sequencing used immunoSEQ multiplex PCR; TCRdb keeps in-frame clones, though not all of them. The sample shows 350,000 to 450,000 clones, around 13% of them seen only once. Sequencing was performed on naive CD4+ T cells from blood. The source is a man aged 25 to 45 in good health. Each CDR3 is given with its conserved first and last residue. D genes are given only for firm matches. Where a row states a size, it is once, few, many or the class of an expanded clone; other rows omit it.

size	J	D	V	CDR3	DNA
few	TRBJ2-1	.	TRBV7-9	CASSLRKEANEQFF	TGTGCCAGCAGCTTAAGGAAGGAGGCCAATGAGCAGTTCTTC
.	TRBJ2-3	TRBD2	TRBV7-9	CASSLGSSGRFSTDTQYF	TGTGCCAGCAGCTTAGGATCCAGCGGGAGGTTTAGCACAGATACGCAGTATTTT
.	TRBJ2-3	.	TRBV5-4	CASSHGGTVGTDTQYF	TGTGCCAGCAGCCACGGGGGGACAGTAGGTACAGATACGCAGTATTTT
few	TRBJ2-2	.	TRBV7-7	CASSLSASNTGELFF	TGTGCCAGCAGCTTGTCGGCCTCGAACACCGGGGAGCTGTTTTTT
few	TRBJ2-1	.	TRBV7-2	CASSLAGWKGFGGEQFF	TGTGCCAGCAGCTTAGCGGGTTGGAAGGGCTTCGGTGGTGAGCAGTTCTTC
.	TRBJ1-6	TRBD1	TRBV5-1	CASSLVWTGSSPLHF	TGCGCCAGCAGCTTGGTTTGGACAGGGAGTTCACCCCTCCACTTT
.	TRBJ2-5	.	TRBV9	CASSVTGRETQYF	TGTGCCAGCAGCGTTACAGGTAGAGAGACCCAGTACTTC
few	TRBJ1-6	.	TRBV18	CASSPQGMNSPLHF	TGTGCCAGCTCACCACAGGGAATGAATTCACCCCTCCACTTT
.	TRBJ2-3	TRBD2	TRBV11-2	CASPRPGGRITDTQYF	TGTGCCAGCCCAAGGCCGGGGGGACGGATCACAGATACGCAGTATTTT
.	TRBJ2-5	.	TRBV6-5	CASSRTTGGLETQYF	TGTGCCAGCAGTCGAACTACTGGGGGGCTGGAGACCCAGTACTTC
.	TRBJ2-3	.	TRBV11-3	CASSQAADTQYF	TGTGCCAGCAGCCAAGCGGCAGATACGCAGTATTTT
.	TRBJ1-6	TRBD1	TRBV6-6	CASRQQGRFTLHF	TGTGCCAGCAGACAACAGGGGAGATTCACCCTCCACTTT
.	TRBJ1-1	TRBD1	TRBV29-1	CSVQGQPNTEAFF	TGCAGCGTTCAGGGACAGCCAAACACTGAAGCTTTCTTT
.	TRBJ2-3	.	TRBV19	CASSIGTDTQYF	TGTGCCAGTAGTATTGGCACAGATACGCAGTATTTT
.	TRBJ2-3	TRBD1	TRBV5-1	CASSAGTGETDTQYF	TGCGCCAGCAGCGCCGGGACAGGGGAGACAGATACGCAGTATTTT
.	TRBJ2-2	.	TRBV28	CASSLLVSAGELFF	TGTGCCAGCAGTTTACTCGTTTCGGCCGGGGAGCTGTTTTTT
few	TRBJ2-5	.	TRBV29-1	CSVPGLWETQYF	TGCAGCGTCCCGGGGCTGTGGGAGACCCAGTACTTC
.	TRBJ2-3	TRBD2	TRBV4-1	CASSSTSGDTDTQYF	TGCGCCAGCAGCTCCACTAGCGGGGACACAGATACGCAGTATTTT
few	TRBJ2-7	.	TRBV4-1	CASSQPSLAPEQYF	TGCGCCAGCAGCCAGCCCAGCCTCGCCCCCGAGCAGTACTTC
few	TRBJ2-1	.	TRBV2	CASSPQGSGREQFF	TGTGCCAGCAGTCCCCAGGGAAGCGGCCGGGAGCAGTTCTTC
few	TRBJ2-3	TRBD2	TRBV11-3	CASSLRTSGGTDTQYF	TGTGCCAGCAGCTTGAGGACTAGCGGAGGCACAGATACGCAGTATTTT
few	TRBJ2-1	.	TRBV25-1	CASRETRGLGINNEQFF	TGTGCCAGCAGGGAAACTCGGGGACTTGGAATTAACAATGAGCAGTTCTTC
many	TRBJ2-1	.	TRBV7-2	CASSFLGDNEQFF	TGTGCCAGCAGCTTCCTCGGGGACAATGAGCAGTTCTTC
few	TRBJ2-3	TRBD1	TRBV2	CASSLGQVRTDTQYF	TGTGCCAGCAGTCTCGGACAGGTCCGCACAGATACGCAGTATTTT
.	TRBJ1-1	.	TRBV29-1	CSVSWGTEAFF	TGCAGCGTTTCCTGGGGCACTGAAGCTTTCTTT
few	TRBJ2-1	TRBD2	TRBV9	CASSVVSGRYSYNEQFF	TGTGCCAGCAGCGTAGTCAGCGGGAGGTACTCCTACAATGAGCAGTTCTTC
.	TRBJ2-7	.	TRBV13	CASSPMGGRHEQYF	TGTGCCAGCAGCCCCATGGGGGGGCGCCACGAGCAGTACTTC
.	TRBJ2-1	.	TRBV5-4	CASSRTTDSNNEQFF	TGTGCCAGCAGCCGAACAACGGACAGTAACAATGAGCAGTTCTTC
few	TRBJ2-3	.	TRBV30	CAWSVRRGGRTDTQYF	TGTGCCTGGAGTGTACGGCGGGGTGGGCGCACAGATACGCAGTATTTT
.	TRBJ2-3	TRBD1	TRBV25-1	CASSGDRRGSTDTQYF	TGTGCCAGCAGTGGGGACAGGAGGGGCAGCACAGATACGCAGTATTTT
.	TRBJ2-1	.	TRBV29-1	CSGQVGFVNEQFF	TGCAGCGGTCAGGTGGGGTTTGTCAATGAGCAGTTCTTC
.	TRBJ2-2	TRBD1	TRBV12-5	CASGLVQGAQLFF	TGTGCTAGTGGTTTGGTGCAGGGGGCTCAGCTGTTTTTT
few	TRBJ2-3	.	TRBV7-2	CASSLEGLADTQYF	TGTGCCAGCAGCTTAGAGGGTCTCGCAGATACGCAGTATTTT
.	TRBJ1-2	TRBD1	TRBV27	CASSLYRGNGYTF	TGTGCCAGCAGTTTATACAGGGGGAATGGCTACACCTTC
.	TRBJ2-3	.	TRBV25-1	CASSESTASTDTQYF	TGTGCCAGCAGTGAATCCACAGCGAGCACAGATACGCAGTATTTT
.	TRBJ2-1	.	TRBV27	CASSPNNRRYEQFF	TGTGCCAGCAGTCCAAACAACCGAAGGTATGAGCAGTTCTTC
.	TRBJ1-2	.	TRBV9	CASSSGHDYGYTF	TGTGCCAGCAGCTCTGGGCATGACTATGGCTACACCTTC
once	TRBJ2-1	.	TRBV5-6	CASSLLHNEQFF	TGTGCCAGCAGCTTGCTGCACAATGAGCAGTTCTTC
.	TRBJ2-1	.	TRBV6-5	CASSLYGGEQFF	TGTGCCAGCAGCCTCTATGGAGGAGAGCAGTTCTTC
.	TRBJ2-5	.	TRBV9	CASSVSPQSEAQYF	TGTGCCAGCAGCGTATCCCCGCAATCGGAGGCCCAGTACTTC
.	TRBJ1-3	.	TRBV6-6	CASSPVGTSGNTIYF	TGTGCCAGCAGTCCCGTTGGGACCTCTGGAAACACCATATATTTT
.	TRBJ2-4	.	TRBV2	CASSGERAKNIQYF	TGTGCCAGCAGCGGGGAACGGGCCAAAAACATTCAGTACTTC
few	TRBJ2-5	.	TRBV7-8	CASSSYGGGIETQYF	TGTGCCAGCAGCTCCTATGGAGGGGGAATAGAGACCCAGTACTTC
.	TRBJ2-5	.	TRBV4-1	CASSQDASTTMETQYF	TGCGCCAGCAGCCAAGATGCCAGTACCACAATGGAGACCCAGTACTTC
few	TRBJ1-1	.	TRBV9	CASSLSGGFTEAFF	TGTGCCAGCAGCTTAAGTGGTGGTTTCACTGAAGCTTTCTTT
.	TRBJ2-3	.	TRBV7-2	CASSLGGPVAVPNTQYF	TGTGCCAGCAGCTTAGGCGGGCCGGTAGCGGTCCCGAATACGCAGTATTTT
.	TRBJ2-4	TRBD2	TRBV4-1	CASSQETSGGAPAKNIQYF	TGCGCCAGCAGCCAAGAAACGAGCGGGGGGGCCCCAGCCAAAAACATTCAGTACTTC
.	TRBJ1-6	.	TRBV6-1	CASSADGFGSPLHF	TGTGCCAGCAGTGCGGATGGTTTTGGTTCACCCCTCCACTTT
few	TRBJ2-3	.	TRBV7-2	CASSLAGGPWDTQYF	TGTGCCAGCAGCTTAGCGGGGGGGCCTTGGGATACGCAGTATTTT
.	TRBJ1-2	.	TRBV7-8	CASSAVAFGYTF	TGTGCCAGCAGCGCCGTCGCTTTCGGCTACACCTTC
few	TRBJ2-1	.	TRBV30	CAWSRLVEAGNEQFF	TGTGCCTGGAGTCGCCTGGTGGAGGCGGGAAATGAGCAGTTCTTC
many	TRBJ2-3	TRBD2	TRBV5-4	CASSPMTSGGADTQYF	TGTGCCAGCAGCCCCATGACTAGCGGGGGTGCAGATACGCAGTATTTT